The next 29 T cell receptor beta chains were all read from a single sample in a study of T cells in tuberculosis. Repertoires were generated with immunoSEQ multiplex PCR, while TCRdb's copy carries only in-frame clones and drops some. The data show about 44,000 clones, 90% to 95% seen once. The source material was PBMCs. The receptors originated from a donor between 10 and 35 years old with latent tuberculosis or without tuberculosis infection.

This clone was seen only once. The chain couples TRBV19 to TRBJ2-1; possibly TRBD2 for D (6 bases). The CDR3 extends over 16 amino acids. Germline lookup yields CDR1 LNHDA and CDR2 SQIVND (reference sequence). The V gene lost 3 bases and the J gene lost 8 bases, with 20 bases spanning the gap. The CDR3 here is CASSIIFGSFVDEQFF. As DNA, the CDR3 is TGTGCCAGTAGTATCATTTTCGGGAGCTTCGTCGATGAGCAGTTCTTC.

This chain connects TRBV29-1 to TRBJ2-3; D is possibly TRBD1 (5 bases). The CDR3 sequence is 13 residues long. Germline CDR1 reads SQVTM; CDR2 reads ANQGSEA. V dropped 5 bases and J dropped 4 bases, with 13 bases sitting between them. The CDR3 region is CSVNRWGADTQYF. CDR3 in DNA: TGCAGCGTTAACCGTTGGGGCGCAGATACGCAGTATTTT.

The chain couples TRBV11-2 to TRBJ2-5, with D unclear. The CDR3 spans 15 residues. Trimming removed 0 bases at V and 1 base at J, with 9 bases between. CDR1 SGHAT and CDR2 FQNNGV come from the germline V gene. CDR3 nucleotides: TGTGCCAGCAGCTTAGATTATGGCCCCCAAGAGACCCAGTACTTC. This sequence encodes CASSLDYGPQETQYF.

V and J are TRBV27 and TRBJ1-5, with TRBD1 matching 7 bases. This CDR3 has 14 amino acids. Germline V gene lookup returns CDR1 MNHEY and CDR2 SMNVEV (reference sequence). The DNA of the CDR3 is TGTGCGAGCGCAAGGGACAGCTCTTATCAGCCCCAGCATTTT. Protein sequence: CASARDSSYQPQHF.

The chain employs TRBV5-6 and TRBJ1-2; TRBD1 matches 7 bases. V was pared by 3 bases and J by 3 bases, with 5 bases of the junction left unmatched. The CDR3 is 14 amino acids. Germline V lookup: CDR1 SGHDT, CDR2 YYEEEE. CDR3 sequence: CASSSPDRDYGYTF. The CDR3 coding sequence is TGTGCCAGCAGCTCGCCTGACAGGGACTATGGCTACACCTTC.

This chain connects TRBV11-2 to TRBJ1-2, with D perhaps TRBD1 (5 bases). This CDR3 is built from 18 residues. V lost 5 bases to trimming and J lost 2 bases, with 24 bases between them. Germline CDR1 reads SGHAT; CDR2 reads FQNNGV. CDR3 residues: CASSPIGRDWGWNYGYTF. The CDR3 DNA follows: TGTGCCAGCAGCCCCATTGGGAGGGACTGGGGTTGGAACTATGGCTACACCTTC.

The rearrangement uses TRBV29-1 and TRBJ2-7, with D perhaps matching TRBD2 (6 bases). In germline, CDR1 is SQVTM, CDR2 ANQGSEA. CDR3 length: 15 amino acids. The V gene lost 2 bases and the J gene lost 4 bases, with 18 bases spanning the gap. The CDR3 reads CSVERARDSPYEQYF. The CDR3 coding sequence is TGCAGCGTTGAAAGGGCCCGGGACTCCCCGTACGAGCAGTACTTC.

The table lists this clone with a count of one. The chain joins TRBV18 to TRBJ1-2, with a weak D call TRBD1 (6 bases). Between the trimmed V and J ends, which lost 6 bases and 7 bases, there was a span of 15 bases. The CDR3 length is 13 residues. Per the germline V gene, CDR1 is KGHSH and CDR2 is LQKENI. This chain's CDR3 is CASSPLGGAGYTF. As DNA, the CDR3 is TGTGCCAGCTCCCCCTTGGGGGGGGCTGGCTACACCTTC.

This sequence joins TRBV5-6 and TRBJ2-3; D is ambiguous. V lost 3 bases to trimming and J lost 2 bases, with 7 bases between them. The length of the CDR3 is 13 residues. In germline, CDR1 is SGHDT, CDR2 YYEEEE. The CDR3 loop is CASSSDITDTQYF. In DNA form, the CDR3 reads TGTGCCAGCAGCTCCGACATCACAGATACGCAGTATTTT.

The chain uses TRBV13 and TRBJ2-2, with D possibly being TRBD2 (6 bases). The CDR3 is 13 residues long. The germline CDR1 and CDR2 sequences are PRHDT and FYEKMQ (reference sequence). V shed 7 bases and J shed 5 bases, with 11 bases lying between them. The CDR3 DNA is TGTGCCAGCAAATGGGGAGGAACCGGGGAGCTGTTTTTT. Translating it yields CASKWGGTGELFF.

V usage is TRBV5-1 and J usage is TRBJ1-2, with 7 bases fitting TRBD1. The CDR3 is 15 amino acids. Germline lookup yields CDR1 SGHRS and CDR2 YFSETQ. Trimming at V came to 3 bases and at J to 3 bases, leaving 8 bases not matched to a gene. CDR3 bases: TGCGCCAGCAGCTGGACAGGTACCGAGGACTATGGCTACACCTTC. This encodes CASSWTGTEDYGYTF.

This rearrangement joins TRBV19 to TRBJ2-2; D gene unclear. The CDR3 consists of 14 residues. The V gene's germline CDR1 is LNHDA and CDR2 SQIVND (reference sequence). Trimming removed 4 bases from V and 5 bases from J, with 11 bases in between. The CDR3 sequence: CASSTPPGTGELFF. DNA of the CDR3: TGTGCCAGTAGTACCCCACCCGGTACCGGGGAGCTGTTTTTT.

V usage is TRBV15 and J usage is TRBJ1-2, with a weak D call TRBD1 (6 bases). Deletions cut 6 bases from V and 3 bases from J, with 14 bases between. Looked up from germline, CDR1 is LNHNV and CDR2 is YYDKDF (reference sequence). This CDR3 contains 14 residues. The chain's CDR3 is CATRNTGTHYGYTF. The CDR3 bases are TGTGCCACCAGGAATACAGGGACCCACTATGGCTACACCTTC. Drawing the rest from reference TRBV15 and TRBJ1-2, the complete variable domain is DAMVIQNPRYQVTQFGKPVTLSCSQTLNHNVMYWYQQKSSQAPKLLFHYYDKDFNNEADTPDNFQSRRPNTSFCFLDIRSPGLGDTAMYLCATRNTGTHYGYTFGSGTRLTVV.

This chain links TRBV5-8 with TRBJ2-1, with TRBD1 identical over 8 bases. With 0 bases clipped from V and 7 bases from J, the junction kept 12 bases outside the gene matches. The CDR3 extends over 17 amino acids. Germline CDR1 and CDR2: SGHTS and YDEGEE. The CDR3 nucleotides read TGTGCCAGCAGCTTGGGATTGGACAGGGAGCAGAGAAATGAGCAGTTCTTC. Residues: CASSLGLDREQRNEQFF.

The chain carries TRBV7-2 and TRBJ2-5; unclear D gene. Deletions cut 2 bases from V and 3 bases from J, with 4 bases between. The CDR3 has 12 residues. The germline CDR1 and CDR2 sequences are SGHTA and FQGNSA. CDR3 in DNA: TGTGCCAGCAGCTTATTAAAAGAGACCCAGTACTTC. Translation gives CASSLLKETQYF.

The rearrangement joins TRBV28 to TRBJ2-7; D remains unclear. Germline CDR1 reads MDHEN; CDR2 reads SYDVKM. This CDR3 spans 12 amino acids. The V end was cut by 6 bases, the J end by 2 bases, with 8 bases between. In DNA, the CDR3 is TGTGCCAGCAGGGAGTTTACCTACGAGCAGTACTTC. Protein product: CASREFTYEQYF.

The chain combines TRBV25-1 with TRBJ1-2; D remains unclear. The germline V gene has CDR1 MGHDK and CDR2 SYGVNS. The CDR3 loop spans 11 amino acids. Between the trimmed V and J ends, which lost 6 bases and 10 bases, there was a span of 12 bases. The CDR3 region has the DNA TGTGCCAGCAGCGGAAACAGCTTCTACACCTTC. Protein: CASSGNSFYTF.

The rearrangement joins TRBV25-1 to TRBJ1-2; D may be TRBD1 (6 bases). The V end was cut by 0 bases, the J end by 4 bases, with 9 bases between. Germline V CDR1 and CDR2: MGHDK, SYGVNS. This CDR3 is built from 14 residues. The CDR3 loop reads CASSEYSGVYGYTF. CDR3 in DNA: TGTGCCAGCAGTGAATATTCAGGGGTCTATGGCTACACCTTC.

The gene calls are TRBV30 and TRBJ2-1, with D possibly TRBD1 on 6 matching bases. V shed 0 bases and J shed 10 bases, with 10 bases lying between them. From germline, CDR1 is GTSNPN and CDR2 SVGIG (reference sequence). This CDR3 comprises 12 residues. In DNA form, the CDR3 reads TGTGCCTGGAGTGTACAAACAGGGGAGCAGTTCTTC. As protein: CAWSVQTGEQFF.

The genes are TRBV4-2 and TRBJ1-1; perhaps TRBD1 as D (5 bases). Per the germline V gene, CDR1 is LGHNA and CDR2 is YNFKEQ. The CDR3 sequence is 18 residues long. Trimming stripped 0 bases from V and 3 bases from J, with 20 bases between. The CDR3 DNA sequence: TGTGCCAGCAGCCAAGACCCACCCGGCGGGGCGGTGTACACTGAAGCTTTCTTT. Its protein product is CASSQDPPGGAVYTEAFF.

As regards this clone: At one end the junction does not follow the germline gene, possibly because of a read error. The chain links TRBV7-7 to TRBJ2-1; a possible D gene is TRBD1 (6 bases). The V gene's germline CDR1 is SSHAT and CDR2 FNYEAQ (reference sequence). CDR3 length: 13 amino acids. In DNA, the CDR3 is TGTGCCAGCAGCTTTACAGGGTACACTGAGCAGTTCTTC. It codes for CASSFTGYTEQFF.

The chain employs TRBV6-6 and TRBJ2-7, with D tentatively TRBD1 (5 bases). Germline V lookup: CDR1 MNHNY, CDR2 SVGAGI (reference sequence). This CDR3 has 11 amino acids. The V and J ends lost 6 bases and 5 bases respectively, with 8 bases between them. CDR3 sequence (DNA): TGTGCCAGCAGGGGGCTGGACGAGCAGTACTTC. The encoded protein is CASRGLDEQYF.

This clone came up once. V usage is TRBV6-6 and J usage is TRBJ1-1, with TRBD1 matching over 9 bases. CDR3 length equals 16 residues. Looked up from germline, CDR1 is MNHNY and CDR2 is SVGAGI (reference sequence). V lost 5 bases, J lost 8 bases, and 15 bases stayed unmatched. The CDR3: CASSPSTPGQGSEAFF. CDR3 DNA: TGTGCCAGCAGTCCATCCACCCCGGGACAGGGATCCGAAGCTTTCTTT.

The CDR3: CASSRSGLAGGPGEQYF. For the CDR3, the DNA is TGTGCCAGTAGCCGATCGGGACTAGCGGGAGGGCCTGGCGAGCAGTACTTC. This chain connects TRBV19 to TRBJ2-7, with TRBD2 matching over 16 bases. In germline, CDR1 is LNHDA, CDR2 SQIVND (reference sequence). The J segment lost 6 bases and the V segment lost 6 bases, leaving 11 bases of the junction unmatched. The CDR3 spans 17 residues.

The chain links TRBV4-1 to TRBJ2-4; 7 bases map to TRBD1. J lost 6 bases, V lost 6 bases, and 8 bases had no gene match. The CDR3 sequence is 14 residues long. Germline CDR1 MGHRA, CDR2 YSYEKL. CDR3 nucleotides: TGCGCCAGCAGGGCGGCGAGGGGGCGAAACATTCAGTACTTC. It encodes CASRAARGRNIQYF.

This clone is a singleton in its sample. The V gene is TRBV21-1, the J gene TRBJ2-7; TRBD1 is taken as the D call from the table, unchecked against the DNA. TRBV21-1 is listed as a pseudogene. The CDR3 contains 15 residues. The chain's CDR3 is CASSKDNRRTYEQYF. CDR3 DNA sequence: TGTGCCAGCAGCAAAGATAACAGACGAACCTACGAGCAGTACTTC.

The chain joins TRBV18 to TRBJ1-5; tentative D call: TRBD1 (6 bases). CDR3 size: 14 residues. Per the germline V gene, CDR1 is KGHSH and CDR2 is LQKENI. V lost 6 bases and J 2 bases, leaving 11 bases between the germline ends. CDR3 in DNA: TGTGCCAGCTCTTGGACAGAAGGCAATCAGCCCCAGCATTTT. It translates to CASSWTEGNQPQHF.

V is TRBV5-1 and J is TRBJ2-2, with 8 bases identical to TRBD2. Unmatched junction bases numbered 4, after V lost 3 bases and J lost 0 bases. The germline V gene encodes CDR1 SGHRS and CDR2 YFSETQ. The CDR3 runs 16 residues. This chain's CDR3 is CASSYLAGTNTGELFF. The CDR3 DNA sequence: TGCGCCAGCAGCTACTTAGCGGGAACGAACACCGGGGAGCTGTTTTTT. The whole variable domain, filled in from reference TRBV5-1 and TRBJ2-2, reads KAGVTQTPRYLIKTRGQQVTLSCSPISGHRSVSWYQQTPGQGLQFLFEYFSETQRNKGNFPGRFSGRQFSNSRSEMNVSTLELGDSALYLCASSYLAGTNTGELFFGEGSRLTVL.

This clone was seen just once. V and J are TRBV14 and TRBJ2-1, with a possible D match to TRBD2 (6 bases). Per the germline V gene, CDR1 is SGHDN and CDR2 is FVKESK. This CDR3 is 13 amino acids long. Trimming stripped 1 base from V and 9 bases from J, with 10 bases between. The CDR3 sequence is CASSQAGAGEQFF. The CDR3, as DNA: TGTGCCAGCAGCCAAGCGGGAGCGGGTGAGCAGTTCTTC.